There are a few counts of the clone carrying this TCR beta chain. These data come from a study of early T cells in non-severe SARS-CoV-2 infection. The protocol attached unique molecular identifiers to individual cDNA molecules. TCRdb re-derived calls from the 5' RACE reads in MiXCR, one entry per CDR3 protein. Here the sample spans fewer than 110,000 distinct CDR3 sequences, 11% being singletons. The V end lost 2 bases, the J end lost 2 bases, and 10 bases lay between the germline ends. The germline CDR1 and CDR2 sequences are LNHNV and YYDKDF (reference sequence). The length of the CDR3 is 14 residues.

This chain links TRBV15 with TRBJ2-7; D remains ambiguous. The clonotype was recovered from an adult who was a healthcare worker with PCR-confirmed SARS-CoV-2 infection or an uninfected control (not recorded which). The source material was whole blood. DNA for the CDR3: TGTGCCACCAGCAGAACCCCTAGAACCTACGAGCAGTACTTC. This translates into CATSRTPRTYEQYF. Full variable domain (missing parts from reference TRBV15 and TRBJ2-7): DAMVIQNPRYQVTQFGKPVTLSCSQTLNHNVMYWYQQKSSQAPKLLFHYYDKDFNNEADTPDNFQSRRPNTSFCFLDIRSPGLGDTAMYLCATSRTPRTYEQYFGPGTRLTVT.